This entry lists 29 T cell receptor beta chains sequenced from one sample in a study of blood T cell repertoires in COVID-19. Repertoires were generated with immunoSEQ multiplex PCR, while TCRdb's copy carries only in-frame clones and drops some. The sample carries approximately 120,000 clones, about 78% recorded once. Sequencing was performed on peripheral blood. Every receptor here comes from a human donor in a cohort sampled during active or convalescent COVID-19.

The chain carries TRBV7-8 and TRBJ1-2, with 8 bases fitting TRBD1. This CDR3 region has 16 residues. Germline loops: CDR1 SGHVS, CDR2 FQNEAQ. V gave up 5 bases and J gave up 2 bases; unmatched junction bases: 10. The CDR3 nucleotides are TGTGCCAGCAGCCAAGGGACAGGTCGGGTCAACTATGGCTACACCTTC. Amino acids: CASSQGTGRVNYGYTF.

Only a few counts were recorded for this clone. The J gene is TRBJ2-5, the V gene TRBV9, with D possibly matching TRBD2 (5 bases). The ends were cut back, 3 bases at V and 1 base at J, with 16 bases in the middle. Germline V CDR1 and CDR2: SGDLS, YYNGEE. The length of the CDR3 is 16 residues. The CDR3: CASSGGIGLAQETQYF. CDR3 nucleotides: TGTGCCAGCAGCGGAGGAATAGGACTCGCCCAAGAGACCCAGTACTTC.

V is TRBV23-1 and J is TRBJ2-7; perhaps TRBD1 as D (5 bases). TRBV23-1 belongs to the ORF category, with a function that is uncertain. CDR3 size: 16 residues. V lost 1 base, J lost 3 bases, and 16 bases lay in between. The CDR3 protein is CASSQYRGKKGYEQYF. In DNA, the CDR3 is TGCGCCAGCAGTCAATATAGGGGCAAGAAAGGCTACGAGCAGTACTTC.

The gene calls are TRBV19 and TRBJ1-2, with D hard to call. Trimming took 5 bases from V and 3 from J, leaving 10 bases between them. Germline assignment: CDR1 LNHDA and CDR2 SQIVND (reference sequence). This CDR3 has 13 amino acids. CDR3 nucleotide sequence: TGTGCCAGTAGTTTCTCTCCGGACTATGGCTACACCTTC. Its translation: CASSFSPDYGYTF.

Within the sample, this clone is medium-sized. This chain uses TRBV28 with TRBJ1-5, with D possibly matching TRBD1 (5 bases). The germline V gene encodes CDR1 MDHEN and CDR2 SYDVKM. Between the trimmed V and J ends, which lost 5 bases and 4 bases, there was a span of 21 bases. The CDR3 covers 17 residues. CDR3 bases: TGTGCCAGCAGTAAACCCTGGGACTCCCGTGGGAATCAGCCCCAGCATTTT. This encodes CASSKPWDSRGNQPQHF.

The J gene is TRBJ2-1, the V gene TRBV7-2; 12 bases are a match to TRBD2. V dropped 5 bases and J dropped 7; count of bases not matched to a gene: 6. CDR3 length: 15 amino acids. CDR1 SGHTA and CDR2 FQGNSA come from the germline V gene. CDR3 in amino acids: CASSPTSGGGNEQFF. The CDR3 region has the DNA TGTGCCAGCAGCCCGACTAGCGGGGGTGGTAATGAGCAGTTCTTC.

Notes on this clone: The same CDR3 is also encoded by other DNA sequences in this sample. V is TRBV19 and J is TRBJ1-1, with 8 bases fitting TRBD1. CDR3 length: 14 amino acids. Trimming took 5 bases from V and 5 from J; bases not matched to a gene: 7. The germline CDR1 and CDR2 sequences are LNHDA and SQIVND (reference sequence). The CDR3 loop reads CASSVTGGSTEAFF. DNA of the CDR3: TGTGCCAGTAGTGTTACAGGGGGGAGTACTGAAGCTTTCTTT. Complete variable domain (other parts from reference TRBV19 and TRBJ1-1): DGGITQSPKYLFRKEGQNVTLSCEQNLNHDAMYWYRQDPGQGLRLIYYSQIVNDFQKGDIAEGYSVSREKKESFPLTVTSAQKNPTAFYLCASSVTGGSTEAFFGQGTRLTVV.

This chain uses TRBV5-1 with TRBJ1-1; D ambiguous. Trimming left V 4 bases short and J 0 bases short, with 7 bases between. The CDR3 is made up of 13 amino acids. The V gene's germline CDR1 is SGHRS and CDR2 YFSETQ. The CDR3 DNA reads TGCGCCAGCAGCGTCGGGTTGAACACTGAAGCTTTCTTT. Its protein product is CASSVGLNTEAFF.

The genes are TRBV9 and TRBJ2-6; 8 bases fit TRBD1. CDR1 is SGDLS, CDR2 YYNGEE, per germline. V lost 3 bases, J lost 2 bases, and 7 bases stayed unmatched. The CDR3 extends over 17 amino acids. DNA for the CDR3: TGTGCCAGCAGCGCACTACAGGGGGTGGCTGGGGCCAACGTCCTGACTTTC. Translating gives CASSALQGVAGANVLTF.

CDR3 sequence: CASTGWESSYNEQFF. As DNA, the CDR3 is TGTGCCAGCACCGGGTGGGAGAGCTCCTACAATGAGCAGTTCTTC. The chain employs TRBV11-2 and TRBJ2-1, with D maybe TRBD2 (5 bases). CDR3 length: 15 amino acids. V was shortened by 7 bases and J by 0 bases, with 13 bases between the two germline ends. Germline CDR1 reads SGHAT; CDR2 reads FQNNGV.

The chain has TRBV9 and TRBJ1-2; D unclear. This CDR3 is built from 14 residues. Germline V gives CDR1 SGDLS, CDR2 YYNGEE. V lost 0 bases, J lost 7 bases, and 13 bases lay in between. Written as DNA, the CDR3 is TGTGCCAGCAGCGTAGACACGACCCGGGGTGGCTACACCTTC. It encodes CASSVDTTRGGYTF.

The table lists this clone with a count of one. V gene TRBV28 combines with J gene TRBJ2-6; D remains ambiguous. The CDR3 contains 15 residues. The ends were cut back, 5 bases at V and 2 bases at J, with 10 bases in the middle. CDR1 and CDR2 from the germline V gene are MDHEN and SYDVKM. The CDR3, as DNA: TGTGCCAGCAGTGGAAGAGGCGCTGGGGCCAACGTCCTGACTTTC. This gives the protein CASSGRGAGANVLTF.

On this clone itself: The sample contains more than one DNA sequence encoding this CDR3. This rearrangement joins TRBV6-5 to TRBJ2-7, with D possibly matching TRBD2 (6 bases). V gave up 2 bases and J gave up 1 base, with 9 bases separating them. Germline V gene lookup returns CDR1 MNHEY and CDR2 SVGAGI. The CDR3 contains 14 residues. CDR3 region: CASSYLGGSYEQYF. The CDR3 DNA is TGTGCCAGCAGTTACCTGGGGGGTTCCTACGAGCAGTACTTC.

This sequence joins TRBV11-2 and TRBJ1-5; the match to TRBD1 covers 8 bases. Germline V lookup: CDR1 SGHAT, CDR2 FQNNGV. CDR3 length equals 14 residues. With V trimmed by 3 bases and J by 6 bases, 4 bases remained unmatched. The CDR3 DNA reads TGTGCCAGCAGCTTGGCAGGGGGCCTTCAGCCCCAGCATTTT. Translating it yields CASSLAGGLQPQHF.

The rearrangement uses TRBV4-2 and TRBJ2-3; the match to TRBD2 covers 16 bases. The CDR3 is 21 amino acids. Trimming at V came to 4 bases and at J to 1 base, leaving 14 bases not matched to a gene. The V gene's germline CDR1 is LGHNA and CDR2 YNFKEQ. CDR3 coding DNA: TGTGCCAGCAGCCCTGGGACCGGGACTAGCGGGGGGGTGCGAGGCACAGATACGCAGTATTTT. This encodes CASSPGTGTSGGVRGTDTQYF.

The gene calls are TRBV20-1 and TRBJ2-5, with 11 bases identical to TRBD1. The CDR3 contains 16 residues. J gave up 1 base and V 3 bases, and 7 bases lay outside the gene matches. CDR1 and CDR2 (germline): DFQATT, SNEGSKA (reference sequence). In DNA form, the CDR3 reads TGCAGTGCTAGTGCCCGGGACAGGGGGGTCCAAGAGACCCAGTACTTC. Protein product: CSASARDRGVQETQYF.

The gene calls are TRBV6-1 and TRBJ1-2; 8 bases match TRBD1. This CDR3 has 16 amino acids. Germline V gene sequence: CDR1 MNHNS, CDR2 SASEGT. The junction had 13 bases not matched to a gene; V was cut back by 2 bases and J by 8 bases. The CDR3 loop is CASSEFWGTGQKGYTF. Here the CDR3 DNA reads TGTGCCAGCAGTGAATTTTGGGGGACAGGACAGAAAGGCTACACCTTC.

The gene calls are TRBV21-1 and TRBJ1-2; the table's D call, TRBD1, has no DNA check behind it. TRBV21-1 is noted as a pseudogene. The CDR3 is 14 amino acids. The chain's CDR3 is CASSFRGGNYGYTF. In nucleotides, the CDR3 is TGTGCCAGCAGCTTTAGAGGGGGTAACTATGGCTACACCTTC.

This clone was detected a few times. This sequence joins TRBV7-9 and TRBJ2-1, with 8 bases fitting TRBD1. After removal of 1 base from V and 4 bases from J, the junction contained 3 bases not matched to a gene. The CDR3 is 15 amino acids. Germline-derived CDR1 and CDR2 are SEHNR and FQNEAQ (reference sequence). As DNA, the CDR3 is TGTGCCAGCAGCTTAGACCAGGGGGCGTACAATGAGCAGTTCTTC. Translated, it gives CASSLDQGAYNEQFF.

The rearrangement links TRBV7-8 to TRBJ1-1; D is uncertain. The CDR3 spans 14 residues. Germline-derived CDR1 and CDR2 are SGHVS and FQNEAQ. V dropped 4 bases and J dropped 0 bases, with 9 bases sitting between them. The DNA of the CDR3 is TGTGCCAGCAGCTCCCGTTGGCTGAACACTGAAGCTTTCTTT. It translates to CASSSRWLNTEAFF.

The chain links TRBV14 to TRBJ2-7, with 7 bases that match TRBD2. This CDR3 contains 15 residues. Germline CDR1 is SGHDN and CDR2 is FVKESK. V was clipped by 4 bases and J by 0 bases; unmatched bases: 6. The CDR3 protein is CASSLGDYLSYEQYF. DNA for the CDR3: TGTGCCAGCAGCCTAGGGGACTACCTCTCCTACGAGCAGTACTTC.

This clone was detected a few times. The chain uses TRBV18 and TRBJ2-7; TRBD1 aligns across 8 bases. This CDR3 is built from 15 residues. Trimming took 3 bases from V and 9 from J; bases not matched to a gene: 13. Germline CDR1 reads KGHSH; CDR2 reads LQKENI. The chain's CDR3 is CASSPPGQAYARQYF. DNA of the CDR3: TGTGCCAGCTCACCCCCGGGACAGGCGTACGCGAGGCAGTACTTC.

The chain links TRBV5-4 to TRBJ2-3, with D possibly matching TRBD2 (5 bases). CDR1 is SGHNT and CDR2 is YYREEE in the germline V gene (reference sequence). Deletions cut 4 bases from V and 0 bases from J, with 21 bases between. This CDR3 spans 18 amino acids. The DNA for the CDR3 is TGTGCCAGCAGCCCCAGTCCGGGGATCCTATCTAGCACAGATACGCAGTATTTT. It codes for CASSPSPGILSSTDTQYF.

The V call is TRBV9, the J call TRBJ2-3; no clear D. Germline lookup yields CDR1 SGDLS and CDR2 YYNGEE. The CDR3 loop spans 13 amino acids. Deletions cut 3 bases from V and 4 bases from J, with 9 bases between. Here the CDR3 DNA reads TGTGCCAGCAGCGCCTATTCTGCAGATACGCAGTATTTT. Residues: CASSAYSADTQYF.

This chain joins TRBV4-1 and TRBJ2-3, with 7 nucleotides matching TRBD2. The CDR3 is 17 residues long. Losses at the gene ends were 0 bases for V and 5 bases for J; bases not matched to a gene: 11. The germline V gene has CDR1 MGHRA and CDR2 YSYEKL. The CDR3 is CASSQDSRAGWVDTQYF. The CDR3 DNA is TGCGCCAGCAGCCAAGATTCGCGAGCGGGGTGGGTAGATACGCAGTATTTT.

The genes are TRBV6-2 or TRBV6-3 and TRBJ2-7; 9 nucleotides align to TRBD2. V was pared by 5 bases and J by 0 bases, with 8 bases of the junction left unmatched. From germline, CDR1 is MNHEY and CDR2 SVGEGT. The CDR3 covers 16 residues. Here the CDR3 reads CASSRTSGWSSYEQYF. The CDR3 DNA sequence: TGTGCCAGCAGTCGAACTAGCGGGTGGAGCTCCTACGAGCAGTACTTC.

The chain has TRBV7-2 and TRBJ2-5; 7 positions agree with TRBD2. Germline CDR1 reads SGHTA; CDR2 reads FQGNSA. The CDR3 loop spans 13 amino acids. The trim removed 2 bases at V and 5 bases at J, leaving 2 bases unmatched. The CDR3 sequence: CASSLQAGETQYF. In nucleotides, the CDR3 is TGTGCCAGCAGCTTACAAGCGGGGGAGACCCAGTACTTC.

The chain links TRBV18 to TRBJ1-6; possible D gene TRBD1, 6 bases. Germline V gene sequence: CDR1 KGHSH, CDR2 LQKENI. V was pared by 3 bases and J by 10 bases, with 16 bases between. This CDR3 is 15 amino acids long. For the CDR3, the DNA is TGTGCCAGCTCACCGGGGGCAGGCGGTATATCACCCCTCCACTTT. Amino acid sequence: CASSPGAGGISPLHF.

For the CDR3, the DNA is TGTGCCAGCAGCTTAACAGAGTACAATGAGCAGTTCTTC. Translated: CASSLTEYNEQFF. V usage is TRBV5-6 and J usage is TRBJ2-1, with D unclear. Trimming took off 2 bases at V and 4 bases at J, with 7 bases between the two ends. The germline gives CDR1 SGHDT, CDR2 YYEEEE. The CDR3 contains 13 residues.